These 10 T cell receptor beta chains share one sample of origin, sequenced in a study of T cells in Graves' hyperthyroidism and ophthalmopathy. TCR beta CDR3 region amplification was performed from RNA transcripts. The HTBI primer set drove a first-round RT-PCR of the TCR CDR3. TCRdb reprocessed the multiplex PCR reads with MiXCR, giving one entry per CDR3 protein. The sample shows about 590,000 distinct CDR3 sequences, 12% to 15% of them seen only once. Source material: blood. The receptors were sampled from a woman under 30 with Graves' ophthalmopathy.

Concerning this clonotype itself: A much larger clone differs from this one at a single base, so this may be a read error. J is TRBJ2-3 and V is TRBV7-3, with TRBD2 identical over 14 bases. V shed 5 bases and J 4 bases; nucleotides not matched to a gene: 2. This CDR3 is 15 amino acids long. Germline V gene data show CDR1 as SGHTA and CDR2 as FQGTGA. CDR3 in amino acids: CASSGTSGSSDTQYF. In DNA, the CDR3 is TGTGCCAGCAGCGGGACTAGCGGGAGCTCAGATACGCAGTATTTT.

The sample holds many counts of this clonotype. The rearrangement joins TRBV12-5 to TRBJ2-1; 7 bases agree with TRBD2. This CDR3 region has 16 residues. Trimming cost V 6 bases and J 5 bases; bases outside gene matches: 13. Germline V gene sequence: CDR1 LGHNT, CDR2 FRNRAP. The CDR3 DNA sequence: TGTGCTAGTGGGACGACCGCGGGAGTGAGACACAATGAGCAGTTCTTC. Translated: CASGTTAGVRHNEQFF.

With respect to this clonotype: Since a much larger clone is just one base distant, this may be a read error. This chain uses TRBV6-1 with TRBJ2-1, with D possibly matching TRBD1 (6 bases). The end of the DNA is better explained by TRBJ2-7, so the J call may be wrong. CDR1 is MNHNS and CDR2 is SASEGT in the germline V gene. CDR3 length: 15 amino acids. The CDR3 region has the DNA TGTGCCAGCAGGGATTTATCCGGGACAAGCAATGAGCAGTACTTC. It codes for CASRDLSGTSNEQYF.

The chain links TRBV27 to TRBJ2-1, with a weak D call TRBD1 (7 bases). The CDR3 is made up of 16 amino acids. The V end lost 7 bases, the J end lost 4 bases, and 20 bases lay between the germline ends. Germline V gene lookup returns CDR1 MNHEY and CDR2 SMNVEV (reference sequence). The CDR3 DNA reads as TGTGCCAGCACCACCACCGGGGCAGGGGGGTACAATGAGCAGTTCTTC. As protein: CASTTTGAGGYNEQFF.

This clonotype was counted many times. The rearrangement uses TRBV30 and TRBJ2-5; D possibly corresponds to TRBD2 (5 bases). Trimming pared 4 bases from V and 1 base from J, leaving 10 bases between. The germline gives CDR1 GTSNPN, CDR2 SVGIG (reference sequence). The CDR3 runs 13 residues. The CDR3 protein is CAWMGVGQETQYF. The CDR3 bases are TGTGCCTGGATGGGAGTGGGCCAAGAGACCCAGTACTTC.

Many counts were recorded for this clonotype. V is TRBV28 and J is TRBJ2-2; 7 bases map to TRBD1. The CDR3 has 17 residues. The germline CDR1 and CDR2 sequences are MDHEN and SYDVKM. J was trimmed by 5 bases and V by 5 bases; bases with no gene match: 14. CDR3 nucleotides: TGTGCCAGCAGTCCCGGTTCGGGACAGAGGGGTACCGGGGAGCTGTTTTTT. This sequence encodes CASSPGSGQRGTGELFF.

The CDR3 spells CASSSQDRLRYEQYF. As DNA, the CDR3 is TGTGCCAGCAGCTCCCAGGACAGGCTGAGGTACGAGCAGTACTTC. The V and J genes are TRBV11-2 and TRBJ2-7; 7 bases line up with TRBD1. This CDR3 has 15 residues. V shed 4 bases, J shed 4 bases, and the junction held 10 bases outside the gene matches. CDR1 is SGHAT and CDR2 is FQNNGV in the germline V gene. Filled out from reference TRBV11-2 and TRBJ2-7, the complete variable domain reads EAGVAQSPRYKIIEKRQSVAFWCNPISGHATLYWYQQILGQGPKLLIQFQNNGVVDDSQLPKDRFSAERLKGVDSTLKIQPAKLEDSAVYLCASSSQDRLRYEQYFGPGTRLTVT.

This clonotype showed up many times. CDR3 nucleotides: TGCAGCGTATCGTTAGGGATCATATACGAGCAGTACTTC. This sequence encodes CSVSLGIIYEQYF. V gene TRBV29-1 combines with J gene TRBJ2-7, with D unresolved. CDR1 is SQVTM, CDR2 ANQGSEA, per germline. Trimming removed 6 bases from V and 4 bases from J, with 16 bases in between. CDR3 length: 13 residues.

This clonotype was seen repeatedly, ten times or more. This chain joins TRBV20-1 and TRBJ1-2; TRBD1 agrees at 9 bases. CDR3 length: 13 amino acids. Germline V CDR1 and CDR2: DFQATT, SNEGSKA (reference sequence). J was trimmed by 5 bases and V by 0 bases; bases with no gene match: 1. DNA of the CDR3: TGCAGTGCTAGAGATGGGACAGGGTATGGCTACACCTTC. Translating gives CSARDGTGYGYTF.

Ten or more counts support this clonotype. CDR3 nucleotides: TGTGCCAGTAGTATAGATCTTAGGGGGACGACCGAGCAGTACTTC. It codes for CASSIDLRGTTEQYF. This rearrangement joins TRBV19 to TRBJ2-7; D is perhaps TRBD1 (6 bases). CDR1 LNHDA and CDR2 SQIVND come from the germline V gene (reference sequence). With 0 bases removed from V and 6 bases from J, the gap between germline ends came to 15 bases. This CDR3 comprises 15 residues.